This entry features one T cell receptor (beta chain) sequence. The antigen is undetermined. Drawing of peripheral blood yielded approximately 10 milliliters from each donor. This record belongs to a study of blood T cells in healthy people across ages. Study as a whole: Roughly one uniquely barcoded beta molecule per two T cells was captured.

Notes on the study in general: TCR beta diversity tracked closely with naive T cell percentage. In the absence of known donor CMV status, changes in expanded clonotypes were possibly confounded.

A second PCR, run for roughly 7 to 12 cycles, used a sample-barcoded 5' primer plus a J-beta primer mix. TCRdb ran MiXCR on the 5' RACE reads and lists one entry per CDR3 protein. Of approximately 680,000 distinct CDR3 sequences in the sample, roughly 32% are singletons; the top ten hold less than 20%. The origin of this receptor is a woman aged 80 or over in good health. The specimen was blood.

The CDR3 DNA follows: TGTGCCAGCAGCTGTGTCCTAGGGTTCACTGAAGCTTTCTTT. Protein sequence: CASSCVLGFTEAFF. The V call is TRBV7-9, the J call TRBJ1-1, with D unresolved. In germline, CDR1 is SEHNR, CDR2 FQNEAQ (reference sequence). This CDR3 spans 14 amino acids. The V gene lost 4 bases and the J gene lost 4 bases, with 13 bases spanning the gap.